This entry lists 3 T cell receptor beta chains sequenced from one sample in a study of regulatory dendritic cells for organ transplantation. The repertoire was sequenced with immunoSEQ multiplex PCR; TCRdb's copy has only in-frame clones and lacks some. The repertoire consists of about 38,000 clones, with around 90% occurring once and the leading ten covering approximately 0.12%. Sequenced material: naive CD8+ T cells from blood. The sample's subset: CD45RA+ naive T cells. The origin of the receptors is a human donor in good health.

The V call is TRBV11-2, the J call TRBJ2-3; 7 bases fit TRBD1. The germline V gene has CDR1 SGHAT and CDR2 FQNNGV. CDR3 length: 15 residues. V gave up 5 bases and J gave up 6 bases; unmatched junction bases: 11. CDR3 DNA: TGTGCCAGCAGCGTCGGGACAGCTAAAGGGGATACGCAGTATTTT. The encoded protein is CASSVGTAKGDTQYF.

The chain combines TRBV4-1 with TRBJ2-5; the D call may be TRBD1 or TRBD2 (5 bases each). The ends were cut back, 5 bases at V and 4 bases at J, with 14 bases in the middle. The CDR3 has 14 amino acids. Germline V gene data show CDR1 as MGHRA and CDR2 as YSYEKL. Here the CDR3 reads CASSTREGRETQYF. The CDR3, as DNA: TGCGCCAGCAGCACCCGCGAGGGGAGAGAGACCCAGTACTTC.

V usage is TRBV4-3 and J usage is TRBJ2-7; no reliable D call. Germline assignment: CDR1 LGHNA and CDR2 YSLEER. This CDR3 comprises 15 residues. The V gene lost 0 bases and the J gene lost 6 bases, with 15 bases spanning the gap. CDR3 DNA sequence: TGCGCCAGCAGCCAAGAACTGGTTCTCGGAACCGAGCAGTACTTC. This translates into CASSQELVLGTEQYF.